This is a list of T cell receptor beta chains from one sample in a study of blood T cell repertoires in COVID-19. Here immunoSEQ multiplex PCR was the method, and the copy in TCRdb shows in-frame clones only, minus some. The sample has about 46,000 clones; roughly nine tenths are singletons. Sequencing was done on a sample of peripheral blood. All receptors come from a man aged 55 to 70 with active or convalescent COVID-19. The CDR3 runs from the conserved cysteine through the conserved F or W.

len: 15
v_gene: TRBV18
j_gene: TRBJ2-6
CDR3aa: CASSPEVGGANVLTF

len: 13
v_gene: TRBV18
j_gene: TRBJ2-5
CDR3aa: CASSPSAVETQYF

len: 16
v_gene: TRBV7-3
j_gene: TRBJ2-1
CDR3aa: CASSSTRGGLRNEQFF

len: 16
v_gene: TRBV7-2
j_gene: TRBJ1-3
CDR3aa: CASSLGPTSSGNTIYF

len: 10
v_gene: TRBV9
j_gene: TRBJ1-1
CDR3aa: CASGGAEAFF

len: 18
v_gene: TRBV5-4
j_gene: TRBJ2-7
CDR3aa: CASSRGLAGALTPGEQYF

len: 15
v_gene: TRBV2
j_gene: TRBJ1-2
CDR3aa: CASGRAGQGNYGYTF

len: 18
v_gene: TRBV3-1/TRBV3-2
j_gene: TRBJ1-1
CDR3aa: CASSLRSKRAVMNTEAFF

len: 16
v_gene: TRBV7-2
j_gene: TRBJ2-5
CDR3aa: CASGAWSGGAQETQYF

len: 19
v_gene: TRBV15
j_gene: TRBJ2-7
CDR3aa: CATSRWPLPAGLQMDEQYF

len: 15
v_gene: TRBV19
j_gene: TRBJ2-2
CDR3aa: CASSQGTGGTGELFF

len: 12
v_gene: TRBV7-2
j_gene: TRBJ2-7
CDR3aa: CASSLMTVEQYF

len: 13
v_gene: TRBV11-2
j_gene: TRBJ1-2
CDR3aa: CASSLGQNYGYTF

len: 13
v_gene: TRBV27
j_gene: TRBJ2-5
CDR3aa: CASSWGRQETQYF

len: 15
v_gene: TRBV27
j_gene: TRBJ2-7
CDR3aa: CASRGGTTTGREQYF

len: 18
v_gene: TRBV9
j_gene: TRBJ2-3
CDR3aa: CASSARSTSGARADTQYF

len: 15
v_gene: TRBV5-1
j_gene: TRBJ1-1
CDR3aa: CASSLSWDRNTEAFF